Listed below are T cell receptor beta chains from one sample, sequenced in a study of blood T cell repertoires in COVID-19. Sequencing used immunoSEQ multiplex PCR; TCRdb keeps in-frame clones, though not all of them. Of under 550,000 clones in the sample, 80% to 90% were seen once. The source material was peripheral blood. These receptors were taken from a man younger than 30 with COVID-19, enrolled during active disease. Both conserved end residues are part of each CDR3. The order of the fields is clone size, J gene, V gene, D gene, CDR3 DNA, CDR3 protein. The D gene is left open where the match is weak. The listing skips clone size in some rows; elsewhere it reads once, few, many or a size class.

clone_size: .; j_call: TRBJ2-1; v_call: TRBV7-2; d_call: TRBD2; cdr3_nt: TGTGCCAGCAGCATTTATAGCGGGAGGGCCGCCGAGCAGTTCTTC; cdr3_aa: CASSIYSGRAAEQFF
clone_size: .; j_call: TRBJ2-3; v_call: TRBV7-3; d_call: .; cdr3_nt: TGTGCCAGCAGCTTAACCAAAGGACAGCTTGGAAACACAGATACGCAGTATTTT; cdr3_aa: CASSLTKGQLGNTDTQYF
clone_size: .; j_call: TRBJ2-3; v_call: TRBV7-3; d_call: TRBD1; cdr3_nt: TGTGCCAGCAGCTTAACTTGGTGGGGACAGGGGGCTGATACGCAGTATTTT; cdr3_aa: CASSLTWWGQGADTQYF
clone_size: .; j_call: TRBJ2-7; v_call: TRBV2; d_call: .; cdr3_nt: TGTGCCAGCAGTGAGACAGCATTCAACTACGAGCAGTACTTC; cdr3_aa: CASSETAFNYEQYF
clone_size: once; j_call: TRBJ2-3; v_call: TRBV6-1; d_call: TRBD2; cdr3_nt: TGTGCCAGCAGTGCCTGGACTAGCGGGAACACAGATACGCAGTATTTT; cdr3_aa: CASSAWTSGNTDTQYF
clone_size: .; j_call: TRBJ2-7; v_call: TRBV2; d_call: TRBD1; cdr3_nt: TGTGCCAGCAGCCTGGGACAGGGGCTCTACGAGCAGTACTTC; cdr3_aa: CASSLGQGLYEQYF
clone_size: .; j_call: TRBJ1-6; v_call: TRBV4-1; d_call: .; cdr3_nt: TGCGCCAGCAGCCCCCAGGTGGGGGGGCGTTCACCCCTCCACTTT; cdr3_aa: CASSPQVGGRSPLHF
clone_size: .; j_call: TRBJ2-3; v_call: TRBV6-1; d_call: TRBD2; cdr3_nt: TGTGCCAGCAGTGAGGCTAGCGGAAAAGGCACAGATACGCAGTATTTT; cdr3_aa: CASSEASGKGTDTQYF
clone_size: once; j_call: TRBJ1-5; v_call: TRBV2; d_call: TRBD1; cdr3_nt: TGTGCCAGCAGTGTCTTTGGGACAGGGGTTAGCAATCAGCCCCAGCATTTT; cdr3_aa: CASSVFGTGVSNQPQHF
clone_size: .; j_call: TRBJ2-2; v_call: TRBV4-2; d_call: .; cdr3_nt: TGTGCCAGCAGCCAAATAGCGTCGAACACCGGGGAGCTGTTTTTT; cdr3_aa: CASSQIASNTGELFF
clone_size: .; j_call: TRBJ1-6; v_call: TRBV6-5; d_call: .; cdr3_nt: TGTGCCAGCTCTACCGGACAGCTAAATTCACCCCTCCACTTT; cdr3_aa: CASSTGQLNSPLHF
clone_size: .; j_call: TRBJ2-5; v_call: TRBV5-6; d_call: .; cdr3_nt: TGTGCCAGCAGCTGGCGGCAGCGGGAGACCCAGTACTTC; cdr3_aa: CASSWRQRETQYF
clone_size: .; j_call: TRBJ2-3; v_call: TRBV19; d_call: .; cdr3_nt: TGTGCCAGTAGTATAGGGGCCCCAGATACGCAGTATTTT; cdr3_aa: CASSIGAPDTQYF
clone_size: .; j_call: TRBJ1-4; v_call: TRBV2; d_call: .; cdr3_nt: TGTGCCAGCAGTGAGAGGGATAATGAAAAACTGTTTTTT; cdr3_aa: CASSERDNEKLFF
clone_size: few; j_call: TRBJ2-5; v_call: TRBV12-3/TRBV12-4; d_call: .; cdr3_nt: TGTGCCAGCAGTTCCGGGGGAGGGACCCAGTACTTC; cdr3_aa: CASSSGGGTQYF
clone_size: .; j_call: TRBJ2-7; v_call: TRBV18; d_call: TRBD1; cdr3_nt: TGTGCCAGCTCACCAACCGGGACAGGCTACGAGCAGTACTTC; cdr3_aa: CASSPTGTGYEQYF
clone_size: .; j_call: TRBJ1-1; v_call: TRBV18; d_call: TRBD1; cdr3_nt: TGTGCCAGCTCACCTAGCCGGGACAGGGGAATGAACACTGAAGCTTTCTTT; cdr3_aa: CASSPSRDRGMNTEAFF
clone_size: .; j_call: TRBJ2-7; v_call: TRBV5-6; d_call: TRBD1; cdr3_nt: TGTGCCAGCAGCGGACCACAGGGGGCGACCTACGAGCAGTACTTC; cdr3_aa: CASSGPQGATYEQYF
clone_size: .; j_call: TRBJ2-2; v_call: TRBV7-8; d_call: TRBD1; cdr3_nt: TGTGCCAGCAGCTTAGCGCGACAGGGCGTGGAGCTGTTTTTT; cdr3_aa: CASSLARQGVELFF